The text below deals with one T cell receptor beta chain. Clones were read by immunoSEQ multiplex PCR, and TCRdb kept only the in-frame ones, dropping some. Among about 82,000 clones listed, around 86% were seen once. The sample belongs to a study of OX40 agonist ivuxolimab in advanced cancers. This CDR3 contains 15 residues. Looked up from germline, CDR1 is SEHNR and CDR2 is FQNEAQ (reference sequence). After removal of 4 bases from V and 1 base from J, the junction contained 6 bases not matched to a gene. V and J are TRBV7-9 and TRBJ2-7; 8 positions match TRBD1. Source: CD4+ or CD8+ T cells sorted from blood, taken in a trial of the OX40 agonist ivuxolimab. This receptor was taken from an adult with an advanced solid tumor such as melanoma, head and neck, liver or kidney cancer. The CDR3 sequence: CASSSTGVGSYEQYF. For the CDR3, the DNA is TGTGCCAGCAGCTCGACAGGGGTAGGGTCCTACGAGCAGTACTTC.